This is a list of T cell receptor beta chains from one sample in a study of early T cells in non-severe SARS-CoV-2 infection. One entry per CDR3 protein results from TCRdb running MiXCR on the 5' RACE reads. The sample shows roughly 97,000 distinct CDR3 sequences, approximately 9.9% of them seen only once. The input for sequencing was whole blood, taken at baseline. The receptors originated from an adult who was a healthcare worker with PCR-confirmed SARS-CoV-2 infection or an uninfected control (not recorded which). Both conserved end residues are part of each CDR3. The order of the fields is D gene, J gene, V gene, clone size, CDR3 protein, CDR3 DNA. A D gene is named only where the DNA matches it firmly. A row's size may be missing; if present it is once, few, many or a size class.

>NA|TRBJ1-1|TRBV18|NA
CASSLSIGTDEGLSTQAFF
TGTGCCAGCTCACTGTCTATCGGGACCGACGAGGGGTTGAGCACTCAAGCTTTCTTT
>NA|TRBJ2-2|TRBV7-3|few
CASSPSAGSGELFF
TGTGCCAGCAGCCCGTCGGCGGGGTCCGGGGAGCTGTTTTTT
>TRBD2|TRBJ2-1|TRBV7-2|NA
CASSLLPPPGLAEDNEQFF
TGTGCCAGCAGTCTTTTACCCCCTCCGGGACTAGCGGAAGACAATGAGCAGTTCTTC
>TRBD2|TRBJ2-3|TRBV5-5|NA
CASSFTGTISTDTQYF
TGTGCCAGCAGCTTCACCGGGACTATTAGCACAGATACGCAGTATTTT
>NA|TRBJ1-2|TRBV6-5|few
CASSYSAIASNYGYTF
TGTGCCAGCAGTTACTCGGCCATCGCATCTAACTATGGCTACACCTTC
>NA|TRBJ1-1|TRBV19|few
CASMNPGNTEAFF
TGTGCCAGTATGAACCCGGGGAACACTGAAGCTTTCTTT
>NA|TRBJ2-2|TRBV7-9|NA
CASSPVDTSITGELFF
TGTGCTAGCAGCCCTGTGGACACGAGCATCACCGGGGAGCTGTTTTTT
>NA|TRBJ1-1|TRBV11-2|NA
CASSLIQVTEAFF
TGTGCCAGCAGCTTAATCCAGGTTACTGAAGCTTTCTTT
>NA|TRBJ1-6|TRBV20-1|many
CSARDRTGFSYNSPLHF
TGCAGTGCTAGAGATCGAACAGGGTTCTCCTATAATTCACCCCTCCACTTT
>NA|TRBJ1-2|TRBV4-2|many
CASSQDGVTGGVYGYTF
TGTGCCAGCAGCCAAGATGGGGTTACAGGAGGGGTATATGGCTACACCTTC
>NA|TRBJ1-6|TRBV2|NA
CASSSRDGGNSPLHF
TGTGCCAGCAGTTCCCGGGACGGTGGAAATTCACCCCTCCACTTT
>NA|TRBJ2-7|TRBV3-1|NA
CASSPEISYEQYF
TGTGCCAGCAGCCCGGAAATCTCCTACGAGCAGTACTTC
>NA|TRBJ1-2|TRBV11-2|many
CASTPYGGNGYTF
TGTGCCAGCACCCCTTACGGGGGAAATGGCTACACCTTC
>NA|TRBJ2-1|TRBV5-6|many
CASSRDSAGEFF
TGTGCCAGCAGCCGAGACAGCGCAGGGGAGTTCTTC
>NA|TRBJ2-1|TRBV20-1|many
CSARDRRGIPPNEQFF
TGCAGTGCTAGAGATCGGCGAGGGATCCCTCCCAATGAGCAGTTCTTC
>NA|TRBJ1-4|TRBV6-5|NA
CASSPDRPNEKLFF
TGTGCCAGCAGTCCTGACAGACCTAATGAAAAACTGTTTTTT